This TCR beta chain derives from a study of cytomegalovirus exposure and HLA in healthy donors. Losses at the gene ends were 2 bases for V and 0 bases for J; bases not matched to a gene: 7. This CDR3 has 18 amino acids. In germline, CDR1 is SGHTA, CDR2 FQGNSA. This clone was picked up a small number of times. The antigen remains unidentified. General study points: Generally TCR sequences proved uncommon, though certain public TCRs appeared in numerous donors. Later examination showed HLA-associated TCR beta chains had greater clonal expansion than equally common others. Only CMV serostatus was available as immune exposure information.

PCR was performed using 60 Vbeta and 13 Jbeta primers. Assay: immunoSEQ multiplex PCR; the TCRdb copy retains only in-frame clones and omits some. The sample consists of approximately 160,000 clones, 75% of them appearing once. V and J are TRBV7-2 and TRBJ2-2; 9 bases agree with TRBD2. The sequence derives from a woman between 50 and 59 years old in good health and CMV-seropositive. Input material: PBMCs. In DNA form, the CDR3 reads TGTGCCAGCAGCTTACTCCGTGCGGGGGGGGCGAACACCGGGGAGCTGTTTTTT. Translated: CASSLLRAGGANTGELFF.